These 28 T cell receptor beta chains originate from one sample sequenced in a study of blood T cell repertoires in COVID-19. Measured with immunoSEQ multiplex PCR; TCRdb has only the in-frame clones, and not every one. This table holds around 97,000 clones, roughly 85% found once. What was sequenced was peripheral blood. These receptors were obtained from a man aged 50 to 60 in a cohort sampled during active COVID-19.

As regards this clone: This same CDR3 is encoded by further DNA sequences in the sample. The chain employs TRBV19 and TRBJ1-1; D ambiguous. V gave up 7 bases and J gave up 5 bases, with 8 bases separating them. CDR1 and CDR2 (germline): LNHDA, SQIVND (reference sequence). The length of the CDR3 is 11 residues. The DNA for the CDR3 is TGTGCCAGTATATCGTCGACTGAAGCTTTCTTT. Encoded protein: CASISSTEAFF.

This clone turned up a few times. The chain is built from TRBV10-3 and TRBJ1-4; 10 bases agree with TRBD1. In germline, CDR1 is ENHRY, CDR2 SYGVKD. The CDR3 is 16 residues long. After removal of 2 bases from V and 8 bases from J, the junction contained 8 bases not matched to a gene. CDR3 bases: TGTGCCATCAGTGAGGTACCCGGGACAGGGGACGAAAAACTGTTTTTT. Amino acids: CAISEVPGTGDEKLFF.

This clone has only one observation. V and J are TRBV6-2 or TRBV6-3 and TRBJ2-2, with 9 bases identical to TRBD1. V shed 0 bases, J shed 5 bases, and the junction held 4 bases outside the gene matches. The V gene's germline CDR1 is MNHEY and CDR2 SVGEGT. This CDR3 has 16 amino acids. CDR3 bases: TGTGCCAGCAGTTACTCCGGGACAGGGCGGACCGGGGAGCTGTTTTTT. Its protein is CASSYSGTGRTGELFF.

V usage is TRBV5-4 and J usage is TRBJ2-7; tentative D call: TRBD2 (6 bases). In germline, CDR1 is SGHNT, CDR2 YYREEE (reference sequence). The length of the CDR3 is 18 residues. V lost 4 bases and J lost 0, with 23 bases in between. The CDR3 protein is CASSPAPGGALSSYEQYF. The CDR3, as DNA: TGTGCCAGCAGCCCTGCCCCGGGCGGGGCGCTTTCCTCCTACGAGCAGTACTTC.

This clone was seen a single time. V usage is TRBV19 and J usage is TRBJ1-3; D is uncertain. This CDR3 has 16 residues. The V gene's germline CDR1 is LNHDA and CDR2 SQIVND (reference sequence). The germline V and J ends were trimmed by 4 bases and 0 bases, with 13 bases remaining between them. CDR3 protein: CASSSRLGASGNTIYF. Written as DNA, the CDR3 is TGTGCCAGTAGTAGCCGACTAGGCGCCTCTGGAAACACCATATATTTT. The full variable domain, in which reference TRBV19 and TRBJ1-3 provide the parts outside the CDR3, is DGGITQSPKYLFRKEGQNVTLSCEQNLNHDAMYWYRQDPGQGLRLIYYSQIVNDFQKGDIAEGYSVSREKKESFPLTVTSAQKNPTAFYLCASSSRLGASGNTIYFGEGSWLTVV.

The chain joins TRBV6-5 to TRBJ1-1; D is ambiguous. V gave up 7 bases and J gave up 3 bases, with 12 bases separating them. The CDR3 has 13 amino acids. Germline V gene sequence: CDR1 MNHEY, CDR2 SVGAGI. The CDR3 protein is CASTRSLDTEAFF. The CDR3 DNA reads as TGTGCCAGCACGAGGTCGCTGGACACTGAAGCTTTCTTT.

The chain recombines TRBV6-5 with TRBJ1-6; 9 bases line up with TRBD1. The germline V gene has CDR1 MNHEY and CDR2 SVGAGI. The J segment lost 9 bases and the V segment lost 4 bases, leaving 10 bases of the junction unmatched. The CDR3 extends over 16 amino acids. The CDR3 nucleotides are TGTGCCAGCAGTTGGTCCGGGACAGGGTACGGTTCACCCCTCCACTTT. This translates into CASSWSGTGYGSPLHF.

The CDR3 DNA reads as TGTGCCAGTTCGACAGGGGCCTCTGGAAACACCATATATTTT. This translates into CASSTGASGNTIYF. This chain links TRBV19 with TRBJ1-3; 8 bases line up with TRBD1. This CDR3 spans 14 amino acids. Germline lookup yields CDR1 LNHDA and CDR2 SQIVND (reference sequence). The J segment lost 0 bases and the V segment lost 8 bases, leaving 3 bases of the junction unmatched.

The chain couples TRBV5-4 to TRBJ2-2, with D perhaps matching TRBD1 (6 bases). Trimming removed 1 base at V and 1 base at J, with 8 bases between. The CDR3 length is 15 residues. Per the germline V gene, CDR1 is SGHNT and CDR2 is YYREEE (reference sequence). The CDR3 DNA reads as TGTGCCAGCAGCTTGCAAGGGGGGAACACCGGGGAGCTGTTTTTT. It yields the protein CASSLQGGNTGELFF. Variable domain in full (rest from reference TRBV5-4 and TRBJ2-2): ETGVTQSPTHLIKTRGQQVTLRCSSQSGHNTVSWYQQALGQGPQFIFQYYREEENGRGNFPPRFSGLQFPNYSSELNVNALELDDSALYLCASSLQGGNTGELFFGEGSRLTVL.

This rearrangement joins TRBV7-2 to TRBJ1-2, with a tentative D call TRBD1 (5 bases). Germline V gene data show CDR1 as SGHTA and CDR2 as FQGNSA. Trimming cost V 6 bases and J 4 bases, with 18 bases left between them. CDR3 length: 15 amino acids. For the CDR3, the DNA is TGTGCCAGCAGTCAACCCAACGTAGACAGCTATGGCTACACCTTC. It codes for CASSQPNVDSYGYTF.

The chain employs TRBV4-1 and TRBJ2-3; D may be TRBD1 (6 bases). This CDR3 is built from 14 residues. V was trimmed by 0 bases and J by 5 bases, leaving 9 bases between them. Germline V CDR1 and CDR2: MGHRA, YSYEKL. DNA of the CDR3: TGCGCCAGCAGCCAAGACCTAGGGGGAGATACGCAGTATTTT. As protein: CASSQDLGGDTQYF.

This clone showed up just a few times. V usage is TRBV5-1 and J usage is TRBJ1-4, with 10 nucleotides matching TRBD1. V was pared by 4 bases and J by 6 bases, with 9 bases of the junction left unmatched. CDR3 length: 16 amino acids. Germline V gene sequence: CDR1 SGHRS, CDR2 YFSETQ. The CDR3 region has the DNA TGCGCCAGCAGCGAGGGACAGGGGTTTTCTGATGAAAAACTGTTTTTT. This sequence encodes CASSEGQGFSDEKLFF.

This sequence joins TRBV6-1 and TRBJ1-5, with TRBD1 matching 11 bases. V lost 2 bases to trimming and J lost 8 bases; unmatched junction nucleotides: 11. The length of the CDR3 is 17 residues. The germline CDR1 and CDR2 sequences are MNHNS and SASEGT. The CDR3 here is CASSELGTGGSGEPQHF. CDR3 bases: TGTGCCAGCAGTGAACTTGGGACAGGGGGTTCCGGGGAGCCCCAGCATTTT.

This sequence joins TRBV12-3 or TRBV12-4 and TRBJ1-2; unclear D gene. The CDR3 is 12 amino acids. The ends were cut back, 1 base at V and 5 bases at J, with 5 bases in the middle. The CDR3 loop reads CASSLGPYGYTF. For the CDR3, the DNA is TGTGCCAGCAGTTTAGGTCCATATGGCTACACCTTC.

This sequence joins TRBV6-1 and TRBJ2-5; TRBD2 agrees at 9 bases. This CDR3 is built from 16 residues. With V trimmed by 3 bases and J by 5 bases, 10 bases remained unmatched. CDR1 MNHNS and CDR2 SASEGT come from the germline V gene. In DNA, the CDR3 is TGTGCCAGCAGTGAGCCACGCGGGGGGGCCCGGGAGACCCAGTACTTC. Translated: CASSEPRGGARETQYF.

J is TRBJ1-6 and V is TRBV19; the match to TRBD1 covers 9 bases. The CDR3 spans 18 residues. V lost 4 bases, J lost 10 bases, and 17 bases stayed unmatched. Germline V gene lookup returns CDR1 LNHDA and CDR2 SQIVND (reference sequence). The CDR3: CASSNRQRTGALRSPLHF. DNA of the CDR3: TGTGCCAGTAGTAATCGGCAGAGGACAGGGGCTCTGAGATCACCCCTCCACTTT.

As concerns this clone: This same CDR3 is encoded by further DNA sequences in the sample. The chain is built from TRBV7-3 and TRBJ2-5; TRBD2 matches at 7 bases. The V gene's germline CDR1 is SGHTA and CDR2 FQGTGA. The CDR3 is 15 residues long. Trimming at V came to 2 bases and at J to 2 bases, leaving 5 bases not matched to a gene. CDR3 in DNA: TGTGCCAGCAGCTTAGGGGGGGGGTTTCAAGAGACCCAGTACTTC. It codes for CASSLGGGFQETQYF.

The chain employs TRBV19 and TRBJ2-7; TRBD1 aligns across 7 bases. Trimming at V came to 6 bases and at J to 7 bases, leaving 9 bases not matched to a gene. Germline V gene sequence: CDR1 LNHDA, CDR2 SQIVND (reference sequence). CDR3 length: 13 residues. The CDR3 is CASRGRGPGEQYF. The DNA of the CDR3 is TGTGCCAGTAGAGGTAGGGGGCCGGGGGAGCAGTACTTC.

This chain links TRBV25-1 with TRBJ1-4; D not certain. The germline V and J ends were trimmed by 4 bases and 0 bases, with 9 bases remaining between them. This CDR3 has 15 residues. Germline loops: CDR1 MGHDK, CDR2 SYGVNS. The CDR3 region is CASSVGATTNEKLFF. CDR3 bases: TGTGCCAGCAGTGTTGGAGCGACAACTAATGAAAAACTGTTTTTT.

This rearrangement joins TRBV7-6 to TRBJ2-1, with TRBD1 matching over 9 bases. Trimming at V came to 5 bases and at J to 0 bases, leaving 2 bases not matched to a gene. The CDR3 loop spans 15 amino acids. Looked up from germline, CDR1 is SGHVS and CDR2 is FNYEAQ. CDR3 in amino acids: CASSHRGPSYNEQFF. Written as DNA, the CDR3 is TGTGCCAGCAGCCACAGGGGGCCCTCCTACAATGAGCAGTTCTTC.

The genes are TRBV7-3 and TRBJ2-2; a possible D gene is TRBD1 (6 bases). CDR1 and CDR2 (germline): SGHTA, FQGTGA. The CDR3 is made up of 17 amino acids. Trimming stripped 3 bases from V and 4 bases from J, with 18 bases between. CDR3 nucleotide sequence: TGTGCCAGCAGCTTCCCCTCGTTGACAGGAGGCACCGGGGAGCTGTTTTTT. As protein: CASSFPSLTGGTGELFF. The variable domain in full, with the rest retrieved from reference TRBV7-3 and TRBJ2-2, is GAGVSQTPSNKVTEKGKYVELRCDPISGHTALYWYRQSLGQGPEFLIYFQGTGAADDSGLPNDRFFAVRPEGSVSTLKIQRTERGDSAVYLCASSFPSLTGGTGELFFGEGSRLTVL.

This chain connects TRBV14 to TRBJ2-1; the D gene is possibly TRBD2 (6 bases). The germline CDR1 and CDR2 sequences are SGHDN and FVKESK. Trimming stripped 0 bases from V and 3 bases from J, with 9 bases between. The CDR3 contains 15 residues. CDR3 DNA: TGTGCCAGCAGCCAAGACCGCGGGGTCTACAATGAGCAGTTCTTC. The encoded protein is CASSQDRGVYNEQFF.

The V gene is TRBV11-3, the J gene TRBJ1-3, with 8 bases fitting TRBD1. This CDR3 is 14 amino acids long. From germline, CDR1 is SGHNT and CDR2 YENEEA. V shed 5 bases, J shed 5 bases, and the junction held 5 bases outside the gene matches. The CDR3 region has the DNA TGTGCCAGCAGCATCGGACAGGGAAGAAACACCATATATTTT. Translation gives CASSIGQGRNTIYF.

The V gene is TRBV10-3, the J gene TRBJ1-5, with D possibly TRBD1 on 6 matching bases. CDR3 length: 16 residues. Germline values: CDR1 ENHRY, CDR2 SYGVKD. The ends were cut back, 2 bases at V and 0 bases at J, with 11 bases in the middle. CDR3 DNA: TGTGCCATCAGTGAGGAGGGGGAGTATAGCAATCAGCCCCAGCATTTT. It encodes CAISEEGEYSNQPQHF.

The V and J genes are TRBV5-8 and TRBJ2-2; D possibly corresponds to TRBD2 (5 bases). The ends were cut back, 4 bases at V and 0 bases at J, with 19 bases in the middle. The germline gives CDR1 SGHTS, CDR2 YDEGEE. CDR3 length: 18 amino acids. CDR3 coding DNA: TGTGCCAGCAGCGTAATCAGCGGTTTAAACGCGAACACCGGGGAGCTGTTTTTT. Residues: CASSVISGLNANTGELFF.

The chain has TRBV7-2 and TRBJ1-2, with 10 bases matching TRBD1. Germline V gives CDR1 SGHTA, CDR2 FQGNSA. This CDR3 comprises 15 residues. V dropped 3 bases and J dropped 6; count of bases not matched to a gene: 7. CDR3 sequence (DNA): TGTGCCAGCAGCTTCATCCCGGGACAGGGGAATGGCTACACCTTC. The encoded protein is CASSFIPGQGNGYTF.

The V call is TRBV24-1, the J call TRBJ2-2, with D perhaps matching TRBD1 (5 bases). V shed 5 bases and J shed 2 bases, with 11 bases lying between them. This CDR3 comprises 15 residues. CDR1 is KGHDR and CDR2 is SFDVKD in the germline V gene. CDR3 in DNA: TGTGCCACCAGTGCCCTCGACAGAAACACCGGGGAGCTGTTTTTT. Translating it yields CATSALDRNTGELFF.

On this clone itself: The junction does not match germline at one end; this may be a read error. The chain links TRBV7-7 to TRBJ2-2, with a possible D match to TRBD1 (6 bases). CDR1 and CDR2 (germline): SSHAT, FNYEAQ (reference sequence). The length of the CDR3 is 14 residues. CDR3 nucleotide sequence: TGTGCTAGCAGGACGACAGGGAACACCGGGGAGCTGTTTTTT. As protein: CASRTTGNTGELFF.